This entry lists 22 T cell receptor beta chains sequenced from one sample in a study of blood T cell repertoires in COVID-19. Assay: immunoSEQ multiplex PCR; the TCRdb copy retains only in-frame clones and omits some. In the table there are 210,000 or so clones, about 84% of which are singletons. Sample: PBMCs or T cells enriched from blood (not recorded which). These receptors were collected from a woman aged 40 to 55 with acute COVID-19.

CDR3 residues: CASSQSTVVSIHSAFF. CDR3 DNA: TGCGCCAGCAGTCAATCTACAGTTGTCTCGATCCACTCAGCTTTCTTT. The gene calls are TRBV23-1 and TRBJ1-1; D is uncertain. TRBV23-1 is annotated as an ORF whose role is uncertain. Trimming stripped 0 bases from V and 10 bases from J, with 21 bases between. This CDR3 region has 16 residues.

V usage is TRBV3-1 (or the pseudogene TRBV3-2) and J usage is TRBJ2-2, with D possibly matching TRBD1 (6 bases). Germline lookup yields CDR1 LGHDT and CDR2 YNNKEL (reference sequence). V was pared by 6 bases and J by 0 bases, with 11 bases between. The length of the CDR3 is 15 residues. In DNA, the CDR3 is TGTGCCAGCAGTCGGAGGACAGCGAACACCGGGGAGCTGTTTTTT. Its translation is CASSRRTANTGELFF.

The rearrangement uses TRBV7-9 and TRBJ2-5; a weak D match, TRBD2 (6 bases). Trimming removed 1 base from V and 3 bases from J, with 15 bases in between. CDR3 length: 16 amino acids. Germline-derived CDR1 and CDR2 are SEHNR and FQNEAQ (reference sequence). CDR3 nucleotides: TGTGCCAGCAGCTTAGGGGAGACTAGGGCCAAAGAGACCCAGTACTTC. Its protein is CASSLGETRAKETQYF.

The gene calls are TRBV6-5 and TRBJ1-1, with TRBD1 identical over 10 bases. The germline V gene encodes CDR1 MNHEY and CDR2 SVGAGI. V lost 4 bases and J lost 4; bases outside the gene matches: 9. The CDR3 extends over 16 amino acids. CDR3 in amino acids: CASSSDRGRLGTEAFF. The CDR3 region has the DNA TGTGCCAGCAGTTCCGACAGGGGGCGCCTCGGCACTGAAGCTTTCTTT.

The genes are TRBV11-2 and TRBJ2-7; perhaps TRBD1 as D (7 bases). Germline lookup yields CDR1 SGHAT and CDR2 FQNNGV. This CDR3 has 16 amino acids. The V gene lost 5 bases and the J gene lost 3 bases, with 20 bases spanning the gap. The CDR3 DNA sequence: TGTGCCAGCAGCCCGATTATCGGCAGGGGGGACTACGAGCAGTACTTC. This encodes CASSPIIGRGDYEQYF.

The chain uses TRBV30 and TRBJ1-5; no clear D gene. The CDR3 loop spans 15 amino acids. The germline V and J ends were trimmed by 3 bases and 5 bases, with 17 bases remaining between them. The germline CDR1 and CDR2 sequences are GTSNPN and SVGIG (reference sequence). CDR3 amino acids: CAWSLRGGLHQPQHF. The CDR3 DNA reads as TGTGCCTGGAGCCTAAGAGGCGGGTTACATCAGCCCCAGCATTTT.

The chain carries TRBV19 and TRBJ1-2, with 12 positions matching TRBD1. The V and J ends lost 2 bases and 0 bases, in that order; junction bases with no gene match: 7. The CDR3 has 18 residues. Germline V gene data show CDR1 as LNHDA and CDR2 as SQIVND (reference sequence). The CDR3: CASSIKGTGGPANYGYTF. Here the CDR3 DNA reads TGTGCCAGTAGTATAAAGGGGACAGGGGGCCCTGCTAACTATGGCTACACCTTC.

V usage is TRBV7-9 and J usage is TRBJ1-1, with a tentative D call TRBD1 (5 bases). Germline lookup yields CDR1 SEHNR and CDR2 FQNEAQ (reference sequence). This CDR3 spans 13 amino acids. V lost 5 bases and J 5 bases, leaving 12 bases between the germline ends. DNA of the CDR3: TGTGCCAGCAGCCCCGGGAGGGGAACTGAAGCTTTCTTT. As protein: CASSPGRGTEAFF.

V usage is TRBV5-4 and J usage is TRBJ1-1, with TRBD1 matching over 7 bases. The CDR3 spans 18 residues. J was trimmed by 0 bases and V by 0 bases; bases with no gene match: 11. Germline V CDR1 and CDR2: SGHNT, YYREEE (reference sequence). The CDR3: CASSLVGRGTIMNTEAFF. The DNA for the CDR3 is TGTGCCAGCAGCTTGGTCGGCAGGGGGACGATTATGAACACTGAAGCTTTCTTT.

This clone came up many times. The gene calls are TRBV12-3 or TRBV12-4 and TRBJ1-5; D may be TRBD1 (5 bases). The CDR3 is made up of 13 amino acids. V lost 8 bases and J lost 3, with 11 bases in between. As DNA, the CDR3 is TGTGCCAGCGGAGGGGAGGCCAATCAGCCCCAGCATTTT. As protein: CASGGEANQPQHF.

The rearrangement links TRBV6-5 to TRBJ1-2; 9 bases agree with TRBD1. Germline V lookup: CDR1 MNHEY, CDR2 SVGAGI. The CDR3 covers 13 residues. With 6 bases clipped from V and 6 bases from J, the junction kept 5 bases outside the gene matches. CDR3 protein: CASSPGTGNGYTF. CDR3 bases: TGTGCCAGCAGCCCCGGGACAGGGAATGGCTACACCTTC.

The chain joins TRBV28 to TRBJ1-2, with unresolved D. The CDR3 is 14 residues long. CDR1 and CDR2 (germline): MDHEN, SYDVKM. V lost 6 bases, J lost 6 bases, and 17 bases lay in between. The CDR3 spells CASRTRLRVNGYTF. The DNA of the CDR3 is TGTGCCAGCAGGACTAGATTGAGGGTTAATGGCTACACCTTC.

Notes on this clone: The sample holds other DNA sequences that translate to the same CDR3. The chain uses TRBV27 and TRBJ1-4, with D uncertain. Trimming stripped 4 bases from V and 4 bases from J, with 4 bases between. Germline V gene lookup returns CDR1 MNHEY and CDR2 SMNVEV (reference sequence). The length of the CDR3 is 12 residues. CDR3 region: CASSSLNEKLFF. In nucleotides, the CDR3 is TGTGCCAGCAGTTCCCTTAATGAAAAACTGTTTTTT. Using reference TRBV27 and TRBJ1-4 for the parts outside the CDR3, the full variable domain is EAQVTQNPRYLITVTGKKLTVTCSQNMNHEYMSWYRQDPGLGLRQIYYSMNVEVTDKGDVPEGYKVSRKEKRNFPLILESPSPNQTSLYFCASSSLNEKLFFGSGTQLSVL.

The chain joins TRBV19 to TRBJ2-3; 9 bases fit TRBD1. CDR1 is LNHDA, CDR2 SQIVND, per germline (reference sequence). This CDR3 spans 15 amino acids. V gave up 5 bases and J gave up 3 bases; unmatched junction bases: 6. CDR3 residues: CASSAGTGRTDTQYF. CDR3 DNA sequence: TGTGCCAGTAGTGCCGGGACAGGGAGGACAGATACGCAGTATTTT.

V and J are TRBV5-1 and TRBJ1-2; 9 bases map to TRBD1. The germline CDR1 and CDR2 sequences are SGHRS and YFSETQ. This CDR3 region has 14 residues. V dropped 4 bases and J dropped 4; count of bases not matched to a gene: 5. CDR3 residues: CASSPGDRAYGYTF. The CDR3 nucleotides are TGCGCCAGCAGCCCCGGGGACAGGGCCTATGGCTACACCTTC.

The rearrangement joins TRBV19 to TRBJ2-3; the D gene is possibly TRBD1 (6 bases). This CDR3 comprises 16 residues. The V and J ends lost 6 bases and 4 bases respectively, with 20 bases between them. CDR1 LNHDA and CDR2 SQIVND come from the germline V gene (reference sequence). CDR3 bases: TGTGCCAGTAGCACGAGTGGGGGCGGTTTCTCAGATACGCAGTATTTT. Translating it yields CASSTSGGGFSDTQYF.

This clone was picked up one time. The DNA for the CDR3 is TGTGCCAGCAGTTATTCCACGACAGTCTCTCTCTATGGCTACACCTTC. It encodes CASSYSTTVSLYGYTF. J is TRBJ1-2 and V is TRBV28, with D possibly matching TRBD1 (5 bases). From germline, CDR1 is MDHEN and CDR2 SYDVKM. Trimming cost V 4 bases and J 4 bases, with 19 bases left between them. The CDR3 length is 16 residues.

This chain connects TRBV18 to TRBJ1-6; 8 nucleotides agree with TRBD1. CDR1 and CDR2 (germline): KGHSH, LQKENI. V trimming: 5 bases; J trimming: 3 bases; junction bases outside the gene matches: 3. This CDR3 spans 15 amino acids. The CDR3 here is CASSEGQGYNSPLHF. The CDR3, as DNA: TGTGCCAGCTCAGAAGGACAGGGCTATAATTCACCCCTCCACTTT.

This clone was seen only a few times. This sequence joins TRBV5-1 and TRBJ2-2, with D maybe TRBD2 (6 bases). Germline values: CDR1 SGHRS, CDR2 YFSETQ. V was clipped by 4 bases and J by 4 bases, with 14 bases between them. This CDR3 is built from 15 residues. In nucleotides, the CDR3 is TGCGCCAGCAGCCTCACGGTCGGGGGCACCGGGGAGCTGTTTTTT. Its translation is CASSLTVGGTGELFF.

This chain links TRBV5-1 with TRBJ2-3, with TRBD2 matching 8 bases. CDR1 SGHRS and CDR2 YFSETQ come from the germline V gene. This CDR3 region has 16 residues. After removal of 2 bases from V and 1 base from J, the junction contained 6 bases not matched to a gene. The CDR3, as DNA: TGCGCCAGCAGCTTATTTACTAGCGGCCGCACAGATACGCAGTATTTT. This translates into CASSLFTSGRTDTQYF.

The CDR3 nucleotides are TGTGCCAGCAGCCAAGATGGCCTTTTAGGACAGGGAACATACGAGCAGTACTTC. Translated, it gives CASSQDGLLGQGTYEQYF. The V call is TRBV3-1 (or the pseudogene TRBV3-2), the J call TRBJ2-7; 8 bases map to TRBD1. The CDR3 is 18 residues long. V was clipped by 0 bases and J by 4 bases; unmatched bases: 14. Germline CDR1 reads LGHDT; CDR2 reads YNNKEL (reference sequence).

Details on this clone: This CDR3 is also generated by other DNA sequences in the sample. The CDR3 reads CASSLDPSSPLHF. In DNA, the CDR3 is TGTGCCAGCAGCTTAGATCCCAGTTCACCCCTCCACTTT. The rearrangement links TRBV11-3 to TRBJ1-6; D call uncertain. Deletions cut 0 bases from V and 9 bases from J, with 6 bases between. The CDR3 runs 13 residues. Germline V CDR1 and CDR2: SGHNT, YENEEA.